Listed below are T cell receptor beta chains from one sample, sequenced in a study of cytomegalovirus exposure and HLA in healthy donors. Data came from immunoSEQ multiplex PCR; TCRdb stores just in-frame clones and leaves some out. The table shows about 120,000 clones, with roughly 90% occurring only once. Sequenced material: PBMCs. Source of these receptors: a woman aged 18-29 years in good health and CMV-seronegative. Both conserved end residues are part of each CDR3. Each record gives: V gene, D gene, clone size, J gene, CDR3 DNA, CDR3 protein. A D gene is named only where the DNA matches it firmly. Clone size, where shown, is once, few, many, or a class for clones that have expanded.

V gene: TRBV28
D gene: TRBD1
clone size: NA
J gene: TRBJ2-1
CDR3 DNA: TGTGCCAGCAGTTTATTAGCCTCAGGGGGCGGTGAGCAGTTCTTC
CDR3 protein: CASSLLASGGGEQFF

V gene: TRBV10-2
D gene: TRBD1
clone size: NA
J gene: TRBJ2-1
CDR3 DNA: TGCGCCAGCAGTGAGTCGAGGGACAGGGGTCGGGTCTTC
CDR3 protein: CASSESRDRGRVF

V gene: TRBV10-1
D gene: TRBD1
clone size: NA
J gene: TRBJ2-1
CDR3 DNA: TGCGCCAGCAGTAGGGGGCGATCCTACAATGAGCAGTTCTTC
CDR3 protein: CASSRGRSYNEQFF

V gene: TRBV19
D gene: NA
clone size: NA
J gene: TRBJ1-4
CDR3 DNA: TGTGCCAGCAGTGGGGCAGCCCTTAATGAAAAACTGTTTTTT
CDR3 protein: CASSGAALNEKLFF

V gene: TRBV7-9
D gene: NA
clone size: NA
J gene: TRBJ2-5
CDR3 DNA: TGTGCCAGCAGCTTTCTCCGGGACCAAGAGACCCAGTACTTC
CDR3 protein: CASSFLRDQETQYF

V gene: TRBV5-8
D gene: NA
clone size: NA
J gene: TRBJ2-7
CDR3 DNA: TGTGCCAGCAGCTTGCTCTTCGCAGGGGACGAGCAGTACTTC
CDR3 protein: CASSLLFAGDEQYF

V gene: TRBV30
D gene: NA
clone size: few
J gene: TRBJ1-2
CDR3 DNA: TGTGCCTGGAGTGTAGACACTCCGGTGGGCTACACCTTC
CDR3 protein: CAWSVDTPVGYTF

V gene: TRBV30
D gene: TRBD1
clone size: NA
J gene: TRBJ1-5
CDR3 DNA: TGTGCCTGGAGTGGGGGACAGAATCAGCCCCAGCATTTT
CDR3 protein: CAWSGGQNQPQHF

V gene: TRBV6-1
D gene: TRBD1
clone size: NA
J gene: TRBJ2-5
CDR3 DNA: TGTGCCAGCACGGCAGGGGGGACCCAGTACTTC
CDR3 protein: CASTAGGTQYF

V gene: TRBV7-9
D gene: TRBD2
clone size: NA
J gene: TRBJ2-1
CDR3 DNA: TGTGCCAGCAGCAAATCTCCACTAGCGGGAGGGCACAATGAGCAGTTCTTC
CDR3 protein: CASSKSPLAGGHNEQFF

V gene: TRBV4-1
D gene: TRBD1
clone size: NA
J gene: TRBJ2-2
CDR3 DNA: TGCGCCAGCAGCAAAACCGGGACAGGGGCCAACACCGGGGAGCTGTTTTTT
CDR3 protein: CASSKTGTGANTGELFF

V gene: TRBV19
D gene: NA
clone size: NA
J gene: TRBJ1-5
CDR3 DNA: TGTGCCAGTAGCAGGCCTAATCAGCCCCAGCATTTT
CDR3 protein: CASSRPNQPQHF

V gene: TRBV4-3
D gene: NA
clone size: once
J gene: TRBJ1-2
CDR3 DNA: TGCGCCAGCAGCCCACTCGCCTATGACAGGACGGCTAACTATGGCTACACCTTC
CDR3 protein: CASSPLAYDRTANYGYTF

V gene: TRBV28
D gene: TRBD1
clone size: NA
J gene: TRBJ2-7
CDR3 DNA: TGTGCCAGCAGTTTAGGTTACAGGGGCTACGAGCAGTACTTC
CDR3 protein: CASSLGYRGYEQYF

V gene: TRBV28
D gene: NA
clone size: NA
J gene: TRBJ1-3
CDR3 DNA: TGTGCCAGCAGACCTACAGGGTCCTCTGGAAACACCATATATTTT
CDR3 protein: CASRPTGSSGNTIYF

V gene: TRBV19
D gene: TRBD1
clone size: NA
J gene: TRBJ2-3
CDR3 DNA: TGTGCCAGTAGTATTACAGGGGGCTTCGGGGATACGCAGTATTTT
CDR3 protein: CASSITGGFGDTQYF

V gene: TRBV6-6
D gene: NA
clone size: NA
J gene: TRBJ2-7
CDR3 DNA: TGTGCCAGCAGTTACTCAGGGAGAAGCTCCTACGAGCAGTACTTC
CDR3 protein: CASSYSGRSSYEQYF

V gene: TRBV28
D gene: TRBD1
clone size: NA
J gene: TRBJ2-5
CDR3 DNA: TGTGCCAGCAGAGGGACAGGGGGCAGCGAGACCCAGTACTTC
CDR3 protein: CASRGTGGSETQYF

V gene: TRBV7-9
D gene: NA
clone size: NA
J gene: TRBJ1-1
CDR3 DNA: TGTGCCAGCAGCTTAGAAGGGGGGAACACTGAAGCTTTCTTT
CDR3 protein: CASSLEGGNTEAFF

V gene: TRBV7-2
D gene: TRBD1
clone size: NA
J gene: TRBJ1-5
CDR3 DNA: TGTGCCAGCAGCTTAGCGGGACAGGGGAATCAGCCCCAGCATTTT
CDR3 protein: CASSLAGQGNQPQHF

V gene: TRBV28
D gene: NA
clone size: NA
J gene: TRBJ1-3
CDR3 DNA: TGTGCCAGCAGTTTATACAGGGTTTCTGGAAACACCATATATTTT
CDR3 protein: CASSLYRVSGNTIYF

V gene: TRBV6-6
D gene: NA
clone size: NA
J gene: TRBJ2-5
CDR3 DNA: TGTGCCAGCAGTAAAGGGGTACTGGAGACCCAGTACTTC
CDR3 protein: CASSKGVLETQYF

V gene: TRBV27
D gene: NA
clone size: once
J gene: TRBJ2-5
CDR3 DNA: TGTGCCAGCAGAGAGTCAGGGGCCCAAAGGGGGGAGACCCAGTACTTC
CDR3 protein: CASRESGAQRGETQYF

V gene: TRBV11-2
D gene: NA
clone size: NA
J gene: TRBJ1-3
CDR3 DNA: TGTGCCAGCAGCTTAGATGGACAGCGAGCCTCTGGAAACACCATATATTTT
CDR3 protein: CASSLDGQRASGNTIYF

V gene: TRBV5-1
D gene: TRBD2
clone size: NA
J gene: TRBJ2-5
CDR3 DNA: TGCGCCAGCAGCAGGACTAGCGGACAAAGGAAAGAGACCCAGTACTTC
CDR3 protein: CASSRTSGQRKETQYF

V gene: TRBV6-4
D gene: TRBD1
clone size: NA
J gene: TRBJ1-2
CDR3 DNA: TGTGCCAGCAGTTATACGGAGGGGGCGGATGGCTACACCTTC
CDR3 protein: CASSYTEGADGYTF

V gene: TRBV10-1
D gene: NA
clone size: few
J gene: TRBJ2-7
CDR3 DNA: TGCGCCAGCTTGGCTGACGCGGGGCAGTACTTC
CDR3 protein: CASLADAGQYF

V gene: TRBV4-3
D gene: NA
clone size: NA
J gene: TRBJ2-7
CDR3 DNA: TGCGCCAGCAGCCAAGACAGGGTTGGAGAGCAGTACTTC
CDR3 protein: CASSQDRVGEQYF